These T cell receptor beta chains were read from a single sample in a study of CD4 T cells in relation to SARS-CoV-2 and coronaviruses. No antigen has been assigned to these receptors. Repertoires were generated with immunoSEQ multiplex PCR, while TCRdb's copy carries only in-frame clones and drops some. The table includes tens of thousands of clones, around 76% detected once. Input material: memory CD4+ T cells from PBMCs, cultured in vitro. The receptors were sampled from an adult with COVID-19. CDR3s include the opening cysteine and the closing phenylalanine or tryptophan. Rows may omit the clone size; those that give it use once, few, many or a size class.

clone size,V gene,CDR3 protein
NA,TRBV29-1,CSGGETYEQYF
NA,TRBV28,CASSSNTGEQFF
NA,TRBV18,CASSGSGFQETQYF
NA,TRBV6-5,CASSYSRVGDIQYF
NA,TRBV28,CASSPKWGDQETQYF
NA,TRBV4-3,CASSQEWRGTAIQYF
NA,TRBV18,CASSPRTLNTEAFF
NA,TRBV27,CASSLGGTSSYEQYF
few,TRBV29-1,CSVPTGNQPQHF
NA,TRBV7-3,CASSLGAGSANEQFF
NA,TRBV19,CASSIALGTEYSPLHF
NA,TRBV19,CASSNKHNSNQPQHF
NA,TRBV27,CASSPILRRGLAGGINGELFF
NA,TRBV9,CASSVGPGVSFEQYF
NA,TRBV10-3,CAISESGYRGEQGLAAVGEQFF
once,TRBV9,CASSPPGTGPFGETQYF
NA,TRBV11-2,CASSLQGNTIYF
NA,TRBV11-3,CASSLGTSGRYNEQFF
NA,TRBV5-1,CASSLALAGLNNEQFF
NA,TRBV5-1,CASSRARVGETQYF
NA,TRBV28,CASSHHLRSNQPQHF
NA,TRBV30,CAWSHLAGDTQYF
NA,TRBV30,CGWGAGYEQYF
NA,TRBV18,CASSPGLEVGTQYF
NA,TRBV5-6,CASSLLREEKLFF
NA,TRBV28,CASSFRRDSPLHF
NA,TRBV2,CASKRDVTGNTIYF
few,TRBV7-2,CASSLGRDRPYEQYF
few,TRBV18,CASSQTSGSWPYNEQFF
NA,TRBV27,CATRQTSGRNEQFF
NA,TRBV12-5,CASGLGVGGEGGMIPTEAFF
once,TRBV9,CASSARTGLGLSPLHF
NA,TRBV6-2/TRBV6-3,CASSTPNSYEQYF
NA,TRBV5-5,CASSFLAGPSTDTQYF
few,TRBV6-2/TRBV6-3,CASSLDPRDQPQHF
NA,TRBV11-1,CASSLDPGANVLTF
few,TRBV4-1,CASSQEVRQGGNQPQHF
NA,TRBV5-6,CASTRLETDGYTF
NA,TRBV4-1,CASSQGREGRETQYF
NA,TRBV23-1,CASSQGTSGSYEQYF
NA,TRBV7-3,CASSLVAQRGGYNEQFF
NA,TRBV7-3,CASSLTRNTEAFF
NA,TRBV5-6,CASSLAGTQETQYF
NA,TRBV3-1/TRBV3-2,CASSFPRGGDGYTF
NA,TRBV27,CASSLNGGSYNEQFF
once,TRBV28,CASSLPGALNTEAFF
once,TRBV5-6,CASSFGTDEKLFF
NA,TRBV27,CASTPGTSVNNEQFF
NA,TRBV9,CASSFRQASIDTQYF
NA,TRBV9,CASTRGSTLETQYF
few,TRBV3-1/TRBV3-2,CASSQARDETQYF
few,TRBV5-1,CASSLRDQPQHF
NA,TRBV6-4,CASSESGGTGELFF
NA,TRBV28,CASRATGTGSYEQYF
NA,TRBV4-1,CASSSPGQGAGNTIYF